What follows describes a single T cell receptor (beta chain). Its antigen is not identified. Per germline, CDR1 MDHEN and CDR2 SYDVKM. The germline V and J ends were trimmed by 3 bases and 6 bases, with 11 bases remaining between them. The CDR3 totals 13 residues. This specimen belongs to a study of cytomegalovirus exposure and HLA in healthy donors. Points from the study as a whole: TCR beta V- and J-gene trimming, according to a later analysis, was linked to a missense DCLRE1C variant. Cytomegalovirus status, reportedly, was diagnosed with high specificity and sensitivity by the classifier. Three of the chains that were CMV-associated were confirmed in vitro to be specific for CMV antigens. For most subjects, TCR beta sequences were reported to predict HLA-A and HLA-B alleles with accuracy.

Amplification used 60 Vbeta primers and 13 Jbeta primers. Sequenced by immunoSEQ multiplex PCR; TCRdb stores in-frame clones only, minus some. Here the sample table reports 100,000 to 150,000 clones. Sequencing was performed on PBMCs. The J gene is TRBJ1-1, the V gene TRBV28, with TRBD1 as a possible D gene (5 bases). The TCR was taken from a woman in her forties in good health and CMV-seropositive. CDR3 residues: CASSLRAGPEAFF. CDR3 DNA: TGTGCCAGCAGTTTGAGGGCGGGGCCTGAAGCTTTCTTT.